This TCR beta chain was sequenced for a study of T cell responses to AZD1222 COVID-19 vaccine. Study-wide points: Just five to seven people given AZD1222 tested seropositive at baseline.

Data came from immunoSEQ multiplex PCR; TCRdb stores just in-frame clones and leaves some out. The sample holds 85,000 to 130,000 clones, roughly 88% seen once. CDR3 length: 15 amino acids. V trimming: 4 bases; J trimming: 3 bases; junction bases outside the gene matches: 5. Germline CDR1 and CDR2: LNHDA and SQIVND (reference sequence). Remarks on this clone: Its antigen is undetermined.

Sequenced material: peripheral blood, taken on day 0 of AZD1222 vaccination. The chain is built from TRBV19 and TRBJ1-2, with 10 bases identical to TRBD1. The receptor's source is an adult in good health. The CDR3 bases are TGTGCCAGTAGTACGGGCGGGACAGGGGACTATGGCTACACCTTC. Its translation is CASSTGGTGDYGYTF.